A single sample is the source of the 26 T cell receptor beta chains below, sequenced in a study of T cells in Graves' hyperthyroidism and ophthalmopathy. TCR beta CDR3 sequences were amplified from RNA transcripts. During a first-round RT-PCR of the TCR CDR3, the HTBI primer set was used. TCRdb redid the calling of the multiplex PCR reads with MiXCR, one entry per CDR3 protein. The repertoire includes about 96,000 distinct CDR3 sequences, around 52% of them detected once, and roughly 27% sits in the top ten. Specimen: blood. These receptors were obtained from a woman aged 35 to 49 with Graves' hyperthyroidism.

Many counts were recorded for this clonotype. The gene calls are TRBV20-1 and TRBJ2-6, with TRBD2 identical over 11 bases. V dropped 6 bases and J dropped 0; count of bases not matched to a gene: 16. The CDR3 has 20 residues. Germline assignment: CDR1 DFQATT and CDR2 SNEGSKA (reference sequence). In DNA, the CDR3 is TGCAGTGCCCGCGGGGGACTAGCGGAGACCACCCTCTCTGGGGCCAACGTCCTGACTTTC. This translates into CSARGGLAETTLSGANVLTF.

In this sample, this clonotype turned up a few times. CDR3 nucleotides: TGTGCCTGGAGTGTACCCCGACGGCCTCGCACTGAAGCTTTCTTT. It yields the protein CAWSVPRRPRTEAFF. The rearrangement joins TRBV12-3 or TRBV12-4 to TRBJ1-1, with no clear D. The CDR3 sequence is 15 residues long. Trimming cost V 11 bases and J 4 bases, with 23 bases left between them.

Many counts were recorded for this clonotype. The rearrangement uses TRBV20-1 and TRBJ2-5, with D tentatively TRBD2 (5 bases). V lost 2 bases and J lost 1, with 8 bases in between. Germline V CDR1 and CDR2: DFQATT, SNEGSKA (reference sequence). The CDR3 covers 13 residues. The CDR3 loop is CSARSSFQETQYF. For the CDR3, the DNA is TGCAGTGCTAGATCTAGCTTCCAAGAGACCCAGTACTTC.

This rearrangement joins TRBV9 to TRBJ1-6; 8 positions agree with TRBD1. Germline trimming cut 3 bases from V and 9 bases from J; bases unmatched to any gene: 5. CDR1 and CDR2 from the germline V gene are SGDLS and YYNGEE. The CDR3 is made up of 14 amino acids. The CDR3 sequence: CASSGTGMGSPLHF. The CDR3, as DNA: TGTGCCAGCAGCGGGACAGGGATGGGTTCACCCCTCCACTTT.

The chain links TRBV2 to TRBJ1-1; 7 bases match TRBD1. This CDR3 region has 15 residues. The J segment lost 5 bases and the V segment lost 6 bases, leaving 12 bases of the junction unmatched. Germline assignment: CDR1 SNHLY and CDR2 FYNNEI. CDR3 loop: CASRPLQGGGTEAFF. The CDR3 bases are TGTGCCAGCAGACCACTCCAGGGGGGCGGTACTGAAGCTTTCTTT.

The genes are TRBV9 and TRBJ1-6; D is unclear. CDR3 length equals 15 residues. Trimming left V 0 bases short and J 0 bases short, with 4 bases between. CDR1 SGDLS and CDR2 YYNGEE come from the germline V gene. The CDR3 sequence is CASSVGSSYNSPLHF. CDR3 bases: TGTGCCAGCAGCGTAGGGAGCTCCTATAATTCACCCCTCCACTTT.

In the case of this clonotype: The CDR3 carries no conserved terminal phenylalanine or tryptophan, so it likely arises from a read error. The chain links TRBV9 to TRBJ2-2; the D is unclear. The CDR3 has 14 residues. Germline lookup yields CDR1 SGDLS and CDR2 YYNGEE. With 5 bases removed from V and 3 bases from J, the gap between germline ends came to 11 bases. CDR3 DNA sequence: TGTGCCAGCAGAGGTGGGGTGGACACCGGGGAGCTGTTTCTT. This sequence encodes CASRGGVDTGELFL.

This clonotype was observed many times. This chain connects TRBV7-9 to TRBJ1-2; 8 nucleotides line up with TRBD1. The V and J ends lost 5 bases and 4 bases, in that order; junction bases with no gene match: 9. The CDR3 length is 15 residues. The germline CDR1 and CDR2 sequences are SEHNR and FQNEAQ (reference sequence). CDR3 protein: CASSPDRVIFYGYTF. CDR3 coding DNA: TGTGCCAGCAGCCCGGACAGGGTAATTTTCTATGGCTACACCTTC.

About this clonotype: Compared with germline, one end of the junction differs, possibly owing to a read error. The chain combines TRBV7-6 with TRBJ2-6; 14 bases line up with TRBD2. The CDR3 consists of 19 residues. The germline CDR1 and CDR2 sequences are SGHVS and FNYEAQ. CDR3 sequence: CASSPGTSGSISGANVLTF. The CDR3 DNA follows: TGTGCCAGCAGCCCTGGGACTAGCGGGAGCATCTCTGGGGCCAACGTCCTGACCTTC.

CDR3: CASSLGAGNGYTF. CDR3 nucleotides: TGTGCCAGCAGCTTAGGAGCGGGGAACGGCTACACCTTC. This chain links TRBV7-2 with TRBJ1-2, with D unresolved. Germline V CDR1 and CDR2: SGHTA, FQGNSA. Trimming cost V 1 base and J 8 bases, with 11 bases left between them. The length of the CDR3 is 13 residues.

In its sample, this clonotype was seen many times. The rearrangement links TRBV6-6 to TRBJ1-1; no reliable D call. Germline-derived CDR1 and CDR2 are MNHNY and SVGAGI (reference sequence). V shed 6 bases and J shed 5 bases, with 10 bases lying between them. CDR3 size: 12 residues. The CDR3 nucleotides read TGTGCCAGCAGGGACGAAGGGACTGAAGCTTTCTTT. It encodes CASRDEGTEAFF.

As regards this clonotype: A read error may produce the germline difference seen at one junction end. The gene calls are TRBV3-1 and TRBJ2-6; D may match TRBD1 or TRBD2 (5 bases each). The germline V gene encodes CDR1 LGHDT and CDR2 YNNKEL (reference sequence). The CDR3 spans 12 residues. CDR3: CASSQGEEGQAF. The DNA for the CDR3 is TGTGCCAGCAGCCAAGGGGAAGAGGGGCAAGCTTTC. The variable domain in full, with the rest retrieved from reference TRBV3-1 and TRBJ2-6, is DTAVSQTPKYLVTQMGNDKSIKCEQNLGHDTMYWYKQDSKKFLKIMFSYNNKELIINETVPNRFSPKSPDKAHLNLHINSLELGDSAVYFCASSQGEEGQAFGAGSRLTVL.

The chain combines TRBV29-1 with TRBJ1-1, with D perhaps TRBD1 (5 bases). The CDR3 has 12 amino acids. Germline lookup yields CDR1 SQVTM and CDR2 ANQGSEA. V was cut by 8 bases and J by 2 bases, with 12 bases left in between. The CDR3 sequence is CSFGGRNTEAFF. CDR3 coding DNA: TGCAGCTTTGGGGGAAGAAACACTGAAGCTTTCTTT.

Notes on this clonotype: A read error may account for a junction end that differs from germline. The chain combines TRBV12-3 or TRBV12-4 with TRBJ1-1; D is perhaps TRBD1 (5 bases). The CDR3 spans 14 residues. The CDR3 loop is CANSLAGENTGAFF. CDR3 sequence (DNA): TGTGCCAACAGTTTAGCGGGGGAAAACACTGGAGCTTTCTTT.

At least ten counts were recorded for this clonotype. The V call is TRBV20-1, the J call TRBJ2-3; D is undetermined. Trimming shortened V by 4 bases and J by 3 bases, and 14 bases separated the two germline ends. The CDR3 spans 14 residues. In germline, CDR1 is DFQATT, CDR2 SNEGSKA (reference sequence). CDR3 in DNA: TGCAGTGCTATGTTGAGTCGGCGTACAGATACGCAGTATTTT. Translating it yields CSAMLSRRTDTQYF.

V is TRBV13 and J is TRBJ2-5, with TRBD1 identical over 12 bases. V lost 4 bases and J lost 5; bases outside the gene matches: 8. Germline V CDR1 and CDR2: PRHDT, FYEKMQ (reference sequence). The CDR3 length is 16 residues. The CDR3 loop is CASSSSGTGGAETQYF. CDR3 nucleotide sequence: TGTGCCAGCAGCTCCTCCGGGACAGGGGGCGCGGAGACCCAGTACTTC.

This clonotype has only a few counts. The J gene is TRBJ1-1, the V gene TRBV7-2; 8 positions match TRBD1. Germline CDR1 is SGHTA and CDR2 is FQGNSA. This CDR3 region has 14 residues. V lost 4 bases and J lost 1; bases outside the gene matches: 2. The CDR3, as DNA: TGTGCCAGCAGCTACAGGGGGGCGAACACTGAAGCTTTCTTT. This sequence encodes CASSYRGANTEAFF.

The rearrangement links TRBV5-1 to TRBJ2-5, with D perhaps assigned TRBD1 or TRBD2 (5 bases each). With 3 bases removed from V and 4 bases from J, the gap between germline ends came to 13 bases. The CDR3 spans 14 residues. Germline V gene data show CDR1 as SGHRS and CDR2 as YFSETQ. This CDR3 reads CASSSGTSRETQYF. The CDR3 nucleotides are TGCGCCAGCAGCTCCGGGACGTCGCGAGAGACCCAGTACTTC.

This chain joins TRBV4-1 and TRBJ2-5; TRBD2 matches at 8 bases. V trimming: 5 bases; J trimming: 5 bases; junction bases outside the gene matches: 4. The CDR3 contains 13 residues. Germline values: CDR1 MGHRA, CDR2 YSYEKL. The CDR3 here is CASSLRTSETQYF. Here the CDR3 DNA reads TGCGCCAGCAGCTTAAGGACTAGCGAGACCCAGTACTTC.

There are many counts of this clonotype. The chain links TRBV20-1 to TRBJ2-5; 8 nucleotides match TRBD1. Germline loops: CDR1 DFQATT, CDR2 SNEGSKA (reference sequence). This CDR3 region has 14 residues. The V and J ends lost 1 base and 4 bases, in that order; junction bases with no gene match: 5. The CDR3 reads CSARVPGGVETQYF. The CDR3 region has the DNA TGCAGTGCTAGAGTGCCAGGGGGCGTAGAGACCCAGTACTTC.

Turning to this clonotype: Being one base from a much bigger clone, this may be a read error. The chain links TRBV9 to TRBJ1-4; D remains ambiguous. The CDR3 totals 14 residues. Germline CDR1 and CDR2: SGDLS and YYNGEE. V shed 3 bases and J shed 8 bases, with 14 bases lying between them. CDR3 sequence reads: CASSGWRLGEKLFF. The CDR3 nucleotides read TGTGCCAGCAGCGGGTGGAGGCTGGGGGAAAAACTGTTTTTT.

Many counts were recorded for this clonotype. The chain employs TRBV5-1 and TRBJ1-5, with D possibly being TRBD1 (6 bases). Germline V gene data show CDR1 as SGHRS and CDR2 as YFSETQ. The V end was cut by 0 bases, the J end by 8 bases, with 9 bases between. The CDR3 spans 13 residues. The chain's CDR3 is CASSLGGAEPQHF. CDR3 nucleotides: TGCGCCAGCAGCTTGGGGGGGGCTGAGCCCCAGCATTTT.

The chain employs TRBV5-1 and TRBJ2-2; D is perhaps TRBD1 (5 bases). Trimming removed 0 bases from V and 3 bases from J, with 9 bases in between. This CDR3 comprises 15 residues. CDR1 is SGHRS, CDR2 YFSETQ, per germline. CDR3 region: CASSLGQTDTGELFF. For the CDR3, the DNA is TGCGCCAGCAGCTTGGGACAGACAGACACCGGGGAGCTGTTTTTT.

At least ten counts were recorded for this clonotype. The chain uses TRBV2 and TRBJ2-2; D may be TRBD1 or TRBD2 (5 bases each). The germline gives CDR1 SNHLY, CDR2 FYNNEI. V was cut by 7 bases and J by 6 bases, with 24 bases left in between. This CDR3 spans 17 amino acids. Here the CDR3 DNA reads TGTGCCAGCACGGGGCAAGGGTTCGGGTCTCTGGCCGGGGAGCTGTTTTTT. The encoded protein is CASTGQGFGSLAGELFF.

This clonotype was observed at least ten times. The chain joins TRBV7-2 to TRBJ2-2; 7 bases fit TRBD2. The CDR3 spans 17 residues. V was clipped by 3 bases and J by 6 bases; unmatched bases: 13. In germline, CDR1 is SGHTA, CDR2 FQGNSA. This CDR3 is CASSLGIVAGVSGELFF. As DNA, the CDR3 is TGTGCCAGCAGCTTGGGTATTGTGGCGGGAGTATCCGGGGAGCTGTTTTTT. Variable domain in full (rest from reference TRBV7-2 and TRBJ2-2): GAGVSQSPSNKVTEKGKDVELRCDPISGHTALYWYRQSLGQGLEFLIYFQGNSAPDKSGLPSDRFSAERTGGSVSTLTIQRTQQEDSAVYLCASSLGIVAGVSGELFFGEGSRLTVL.

The chain couples TRBV7-9 to TRBJ1-1; the match to TRBD1 covers 7 bases. The CDR3 covers 15 residues. The V gene's germline CDR1 is SEHNR and CDR2 FQNEAQ (reference sequence). Trimming removed 11 bases from V and 1 base from J; junction bases left unmatched: 13. CDR3 amino acids: CAWSPRGAGNTEAFF. CDR3 nucleotides: TGTGCCTGGAGTCCCAGGGGGGCTGGGAACACTGAAGCTTTCTTT.